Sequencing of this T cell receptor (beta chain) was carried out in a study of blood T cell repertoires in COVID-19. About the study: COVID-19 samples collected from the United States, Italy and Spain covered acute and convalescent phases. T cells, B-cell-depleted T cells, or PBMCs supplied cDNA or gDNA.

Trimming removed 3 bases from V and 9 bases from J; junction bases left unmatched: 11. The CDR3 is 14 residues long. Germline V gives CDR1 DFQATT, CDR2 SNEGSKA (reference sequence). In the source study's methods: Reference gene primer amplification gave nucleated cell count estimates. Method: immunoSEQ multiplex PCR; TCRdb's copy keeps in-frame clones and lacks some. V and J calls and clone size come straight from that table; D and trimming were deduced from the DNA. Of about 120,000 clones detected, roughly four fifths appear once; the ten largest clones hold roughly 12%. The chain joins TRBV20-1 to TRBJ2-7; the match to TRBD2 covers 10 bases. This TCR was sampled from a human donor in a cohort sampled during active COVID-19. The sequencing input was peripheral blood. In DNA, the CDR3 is TGCAGTGCTAGTTTGATTAGCGGGGGGCGGGGGCAGTACTTC. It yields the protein CSASLISGGRGQYF.